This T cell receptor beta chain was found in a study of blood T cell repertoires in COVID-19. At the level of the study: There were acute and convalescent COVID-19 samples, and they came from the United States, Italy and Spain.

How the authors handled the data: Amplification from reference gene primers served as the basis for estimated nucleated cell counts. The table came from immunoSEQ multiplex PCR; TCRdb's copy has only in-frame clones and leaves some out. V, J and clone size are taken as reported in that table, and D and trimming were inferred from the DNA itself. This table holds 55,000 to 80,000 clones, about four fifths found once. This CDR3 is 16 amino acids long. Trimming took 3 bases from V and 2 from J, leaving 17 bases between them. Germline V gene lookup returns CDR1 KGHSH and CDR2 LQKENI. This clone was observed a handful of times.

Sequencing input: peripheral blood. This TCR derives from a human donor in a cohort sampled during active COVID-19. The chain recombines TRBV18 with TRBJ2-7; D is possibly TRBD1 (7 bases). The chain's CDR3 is CASSPTIAGTAYEQYF. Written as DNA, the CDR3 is TGTGCCAGCTCACCTACAATTGCGGGGACAGCCTACGAGCAGTACTTC.